The source of this T cell receptor beta chain is a study of human T cells and chemical hapten exposure. For the study at large: Sensitization applied 2% DPC to approximately 2 cm by approximately 2 cm of upper inner arm skin. For the approximately 23-week duration of the study, patients were given weekly doses of diphenylcyclopropenone on the scalp. Small discrepancies in pooled library volume mainly accounted for the varying TCR yields per sample. Study-wide findings and caveats: Expanded TCRs formed significantly more large CDR3 similarity clusters than controls.

TCRdb independently ran MiXCR on the RACE reads; one entry per CDR3 protein. The sample contains approximately 400,000 distinct CDR3 sequences, approximately 5.1% of which appear only once. The time point is: patch test 1, 2 weeks after DPC sensitization. As to treatment: therapeutic diphenylcyclopropenone sensitization with weekly scalp DPC. This clonotype was detected ten times or more. Its antigen is still unknown. The germline V gene has CDR1 SEHNR and CDR2 FQNEAQ (reference sequence). This CDR3 comprises 13 residues. The junction had 4 bases not matched to a gene; V was cut back by 3 bases and J by 6 bases.

Specimen: whole blood, collected in connection with sensitization to the hapten diphenylcyclopropenone (DPC). The rearrangement joins TRBV7-9 to TRBJ1-1; 7 bases are a match to TRBD1. This TCR was sampled from a woman aged 50 to 60 with alopecia areata. Some clones in this sample may be carry-over from other donors' samples. CDR3 sequence: CASSLGQGAEAFF. The CDR3 DNA follows: TGTGCCAGCAGCTTGGGGCAGGGGGCTGAAGCTTTCTTT.